Below are 32 T cell receptor beta chains sequenced from a single sample in a study of cytomegalovirus exposure and HLA in healthy donors. PCR involved 60 Vbeta and 13 Jbeta primers. Assay: immunoSEQ multiplex PCR; the TCRdb copy retains only in-frame clones and omits some. The data contain some 140,000 clones, roughly 83% of them seen just once; the ten biggest clones take up 7.5% to 9%. The sequencing sample was made of PBMCs. These receptors were collected from a man between 25 and 39 years old in good health and CMV-seropositive.

V usage is TRBV18 and J usage is TRBJ2-7; 7 bases line up with TRBD1. The CDR3 is 14 amino acids. The germline V gene encodes CDR1 KGHSH and CDR2 LQKENI. After removal of 6 bases from V and 2 bases from J, the junction contained 7 bases not matched to a gene. The CDR3 bases are TGTGCCAGCTCCGCCACGGGACAGACCTACGAGCAGTACTTC. The encoded protein is CASSATGQTYEQYF.

The gene calls are TRBV7-2 and TRBJ2-1, with D tentatively TRBD1 (6 bases). The length of the CDR3 is 13 residues. Trimming removed 3 bases from V and 12 bases from J, with 15 bases in between. The germline V gene has CDR1 SGHTA and CDR2 FQGNSA. Here the CDR3 reads CASSFRDTPWQFF. The CDR3 DNA is TGTGCCAGCAGCTTTAGGGACACCCCCTGGCAGTTCTTC.

The chain combines TRBV14 with TRBJ2-7, with D tentatively TRBD1 (6 bases). The CDR3 runs to 15 residues. V lost 6 bases and J 5 bases, leaving 20 bases between the germline ends. CDR1 is SGHDN, CDR2 FVKESK, per germline. The CDR3 loop reads CASSTWDIGFHEQYF. CDR3 bases: TGTGCCAGCAGTACTTGGGACATAGGGTTCCACGAGCAGTACTTC. The full variable domain, completed using reference TRBV14 and TRBJ2-7, is EAGVTQFPSHSVIEKGQTVTLRCDPISGHDNLYWYRRVMGKEIKFLLHFVKESKQDESGMPNNRFLAERTGGTYSTLKVQPAELEDSGVYFCASSTWDIGFHEQYFGPGTRLTVT.

The gene calls are TRBV27 and TRBJ2-2, with D tentatively TRBD1 (6 bases). In germline, CDR1 is MNHEY, CDR2 SMNVEV (reference sequence). The length of the CDR3 is 14 residues. V lost 8 bases, J lost 1 base, and 11 bases lay in between. The CDR3 DNA reads as TGTGCCAGCGCCCGGACAGTGAACACCGGGGAGCTGTTTTTT. Translated, it gives CASARTVNTGELFF.

This chain connects TRBV30 to TRBJ1-1; D perhaps matches TRBD1 (5 bases). CDR1 and CDR2 from the germline V gene are GTSNPN and SVGIG (reference sequence). The CDR3 totals 12 residues. CDR3 in amino acids: CAGNWGETEAFF. The CDR3 DNA sequence: TGTGCTGGTAATTGGGGGGAAACTGAAGCTTTCTTT.

The chain uses TRBV7-3 and TRBJ2-2, with 8 positions matching TRBD1. The ends lost 5 bases at V and 4 bases at J; junction bases unmatched: 6. Germline V gene data show CDR1 as SGHTA and CDR2 as FQGTGA. This CDR3 spans 15 amino acids. The CDR3 reads CASSPQGAVTGELFF. Here the CDR3 DNA reads TGTGCCAGCAGCCCCCAGGGGGCGGTCACCGGGGAGCTGTTTTTT.

Remarks on this clone: A read error may account for a junction end that differs from germline. The chain joins TRBV7-7 to TRBJ2-1, with D possibly matching TRBD1 (5 bases). CDR1 and CDR2 (germline): SSHAT, FNYEAQ (reference sequence). This CDR3 comprises 13 residues. The CDR3 nucleotides read TGTGCTAGCAGCTTAGATAAGGGGAATGAGCAGTTCTTC. As protein: CASSLDKGNEQFF.

The CDR3 reads CASSNRGSSNEQFF. The CDR3, as DNA: TGTGCCAGTAGTAACAGGGGAAGTAGCAATGAGCAGTTCTTC. This chain uses TRBV19 with TRBJ2-1; 7 nucleotides align to TRBD1. Germline assignment: CDR1 LNHDA and CDR2 SQIVND (reference sequence). Trimming cost V 4 bases and J 6 bases; bases outside gene matches: 6. This CDR3 comprises 14 residues. Using reference TRBV19 and TRBJ2-1 for the parts outside the CDR3, the full variable domain is DGGITQSPKYLFRKEGQNVTLSCEQNLNHDAMYWYRQDPGQGLRLIYYSQIVNDFQKGDIAEGYSVSREKKESFPLTVTSAQKNPTAFYLCASSNRGSSNEQFFGPGTRLTVL.

CDR3 bases: TGCGCCAGCAGCCAAGATAGAAGGGGCCTTAGCACAGATACGCAGTATTTT. It yields the protein CASSQDRRGLSTDTQYF. The V call is TRBV4-3, the J call TRBJ2-3; maybe TRBD1 (5 bases). The CDR3 runs to 17 residues. Germline V lookup: CDR1 LGHNA, CDR2 YSLEER. V was clipped by 0 bases and J by 0 bases, with 13 bases between them.

The rearrangement uses TRBV9 and TRBJ2-3, with D possibly matching TRBD2 (6 bases). Germline V gives CDR1 SGDLS, CDR2 YYNGEE. V lost 1 base and J 2 bases, leaving 11 bases between the germline ends. This CDR3 comprises 15 residues. CDR3 sequence reads: CASSVQSGYTDTQYF. DNA for the CDR3: TGTGCCAGCAGCGTACAGAGCGGGTACACAGATACGCAGTATTTT.

The chain uses TRBV5-1 and TRBJ2-3; possible D gene TRBD1, 5 bases. Germline CDR1 is SGHRS and CDR2 is YFSETQ. The CDR3 loop spans 14 amino acids. Trimming removed 0 bases at V and 4 bases at J, with 9 bases between. The CDR3 coding sequence is TGCGCCAGCAGCTTGGGAGAAGGGGCAGATACGCAGTATTTT. It codes for CASSLGEGADTQYF.

The gene calls are TRBV4-2 and TRBJ2-7; TRBD1 aligns across 8 bases. V was clipped by 3 bases and J by 1 base; unmatched bases: 5. The CDR3 spans 15 residues. Germline V gives CDR1 LGHNA, CDR2 YNFKEQ. The CDR3 here is CASSQSTGESYEQYF. The CDR3 nucleotides read TGTGCCAGCAGCCAGTCGACAGGGGAGTCCTACGAGCAGTACTTC.

The rearrangement joins TRBV30 to TRBJ1-2; D is ambiguous. Germline CDR1 reads GTSNPN; CDR2 reads SVGIG (reference sequence). Trimming cost V 0 bases and J 1 base, with 12 bases left between them. The CDR3 is 15 amino acids. The CDR3 reads CAWSVQIASNYGYTF. CDR3 nucleotide sequence: TGTGCCTGGAGTGTACAGATCGCGAGTAACTATGGCTACACCTTC.

The chain links TRBV7-8 to TRBJ1-4, with D possibly being TRBD1 (5 bases). This CDR3 has 13 amino acids. From germline, CDR1 is SGHVS and CDR2 FQNEAQ. V was clipped by 5 bases and J by 6 bases, with 10 bases between them. The CDR3 DNA reads as TGTGCCAGCAGCAGGGGCAGGGATGAAAAACTGTTTTTT. Residues: CASSRGRDEKLFF.

This chain joins TRBV27 and TRBJ2-2; tentatively, D is TRBD2 (6 bases). The CDR3 sequence is 16 residues long. V was cut by 4 bases and J by 3 bases, with 15 bases left in between. CDR1 and CDR2 from the germline V gene are MNHEY and SMNVEV (reference sequence). In DNA form, the CDR3 reads TGTGCCAGCAGTTCTGTGGCGGGGAGAGACACCGGGGAGCTGTTTTTT. It is translated as CASSSVAGRDTGELFF.

This clone was found once. V and J are TRBV5-1 and TRBJ1-5; D is perhaps TRBD1 (5 bases). This CDR3 comprises 16 residues. V was shortened by 0 bases and J by 6 bases, with 16 bases between the two germline ends. Germline V gives CDR1 SGHRS, CDR2 YFSETQ. CDR3 sequence (DNA): TGCGCCAGCAGCTTGGACGCGGGGGAGATGGGTCAGCCCCAGCATTTT. Its protein product is CASSLDAGEMGQPQHF.

The V and J genes are TRBV7-8 and TRBJ1-1; D may be TRBD1 (5 bases). Trimming removed 3 bases from V and 4 bases from J, with 9 bases in between. The germline V gene has CDR1 SGHVS and CDR2 FQNEAQ. The CDR3 runs 13 residues. Here the CDR3 DNA reads TGTGCCAGCAGCTTTGCAGGGTTCACTGAAGCTTTCTTT. It yields the protein CASSFAGFTEAFF.

The gene calls are TRBV2 and TRBJ1-1; no clear D. The CDR3 loop spans 14 amino acids. Germline V CDR1 and CDR2: SNHLY, FYNNEI. V lost 7 bases to trimming and J lost 0 bases, with 12 bases between them. For the CDR3, the DNA is TGTGCCAGCATGGCCGGAGGAATGAACACTGAAGCTTTCTTT. Translating it yields CASMAGGMNTEAFF. The variable domain in full, completed from reference TRBV2 and TRBJ1-1, reads EPEVTQTPSHQVTQMGQEVILRCVPISNHLYFYWYRQILGQKVEFLVSFYNNEISEKSEIFDDQFSVERPDGSNFTLKIRSTKLEDSAMYFCASMAGGMNTEAFFGQGTRLTVV.

The chain links TRBV7-2 to TRBJ1-1; D perhaps matches TRBD1 (6 bases). V was shortened by 2 bases and J by 7 bases, with 14 bases between the two germline ends. CDR1 SGHTA and CDR2 FQGNSA come from the germline V gene. The CDR3 consists of 14 residues. Here the CDR3 DNA reads TGTGCCAGCAGCTTATATCCGGGGACAAGTGAAGCTTTCTTT. Amino acids: CASSLYPGTSEAFF.

In this sample, this clone turned up many times. The chain carries TRBV5-4 and TRBJ1-2, with TRBD1 identical over 8 bases. V lost 5 bases to trimming and J lost 3 bases; unmatched junction nucleotides: 3. The CDR3 consists of 13 residues. Germline-derived CDR1 and CDR2 are SGHNT and YYREEE (reference sequence). The CDR3 DNA is TGTGCCAGCAGAGGACAGGGTGACTATGGCTACACCTTC. Amino acid sequence: CASRGQGDYGYTF.

This clone was observed a single time. The V and J genes are TRBV28 and TRBJ1-5, with 8 bases lining up with TRBD1. Germline assignment: CDR1 MDHEN and CDR2 SYDVKM. J gave up 4 bases and V 6 bases, and 8 bases lay outside the gene matches. The CDR3 covers 15 residues. The CDR3: CASRSDRVRNQPQHF. The CDR3 nucleotides read TGTGCCAGCAGATCGGACAGGGTCCGAAATCAGCCCCAGCATTTT. Full variable domain (missing parts from reference TRBV28 and TRBJ1-5): DVKVTQSSRYLVKRTGEKVFLECVQDMDHENMFWYRQDPGLGLRLIYFSYDVKMKEKGDIPEGYSVSREKKERFSLILESASTNQTSMYLCASRSDRVRNQPQHFGDGTRLSIL.

The chain carries TRBV5-4 and TRBJ1-3; maybe TRBD1 (6 bases). Per germline, CDR1 SGHNT and CDR2 YYREEE (reference sequence). The CDR3 contains 15 residues. V lost 4 bases and J 0 bases, leaving 11 bases between the germline ends. As DNA, the CDR3 is TGTGCCAGCAGCCCAGGACAGCTCTCTGGAAACACCATATATTTT. Its translation is CASSPGQLSGNTIYF.

J is TRBJ2-3 and V is TRBV7-2; perhaps TRBD2 as D (6 bases). CDR3 size: 16 residues. The germline CDR1 and CDR2 sequences are SGHTA and FQGNSA. Trimming removed 5 bases from V and 2 bases from J, with 17 bases in between. For the CDR3, the DNA is TGTGCCAGCAGCCAGCGCGGGGCGGGGTCCACAGATACGCAGTATTTT. Its protein product is CASSQRGAGSTDTQYF. Variable domain in full (rest from reference TRBV7-2 and TRBJ2-3): GAGVSQSPSNKVTEKGKDVELRCDPISGHTALYWYRQSLGQGLEFLIYFQGNSAPDKSGLPSDRFSAERTGGSVSTLTIQRTQQEDSAVYLCASSQRGAGSTDTQYFGPGTRLTVL.

This clone came up once. The chain carries TRBV7-8 and TRBJ2-5; 15 bases align to TRBD2. The junction had 15 bases not matched to a gene; V was cut back by 7 bases and J by 0 bases. Germline V lookup: CDR1 SGHVS, CDR2 FQNEAQ. The CDR3 extends over 20 amino acids. The CDR3 is CASTLEGGLAGGQYQETQYF. The CDR3 nucleotides read TGTGCCAGCACCCTCGAGGGGGGACTAGCGGGAGGCCAGTACCAAGAGACCCAGTACTTC. Full variable domain (outside the CDR3, taken from reference TRBV7-8 and TRBJ2-5): GAGVSQSPRYKVAKRGQDVALRCDPISGHVSLFWYQQALGQGPEFLTYFQNEAQLDKSGLPSDRFFAERPEGSVSTLKIQRTQQEDSAVYLCASTLEGGLAGGQYQETQYFGPGTRLLVL.

The chain uses TRBV27 and TRBJ1-1; perhaps TRBD1 as D (5 bases). This CDR3 comprises 16 residues. V lost 6 bases and J 5 bases, leaving 22 bases between the germline ends. CDR1 MNHEY and CDR2 SMNVEV come from the germline V gene (reference sequence). The CDR3 DNA reads as TGTGCCAGCAGCCTCGGAGGGGATCAGGGAAGGACTGAAGCTTTCTTT. It encodes CASSLGGDQGRTEAFF.

The sample holds one count of this clone. The J gene is TRBJ2-7, the V gene TRBV5-4, with D possibly TRBD2 on 6 matching bases. There are 14 residues in the CDR3. The germline gives CDR1 SGHNT, CDR2 YYREEE (reference sequence). Trimming pared 0 bases from V and 6 bases from J, leaving 13 bases between. The CDR3 region is CASSLGLVGSEQYF. In DNA form, the CDR3 reads TGTGCCAGCAGCTTGGGACTAGTAGGGAGCGAGCAGTACTTC.

This clone was seen a handful of times. This sequence joins TRBV18 and TRBJ2-5; no clear D. This CDR3 is built from 11 residues. Trimming took 6 bases from V and 2 from J, leaving 4 bases between them. CDR1 is KGHSH, CDR2 LQKENI, per germline. The DNA of the CDR3 is TGTGCCAGCTCGCTACAAGAGACCCAGTACTTC. Its translation is CASSLQETQYF.

This clone was picked up a small number of times. CDR3 in DNA: TGTGCCAGCAGCTTGTTAGCTAGCGACTCCTACGAGCAGTACTTC. Translating it yields CASSLLASDSYEQYF. V is TRBV5-8 and J is TRBJ2-7, with D possibly being TRBD2 (6 bases). Trimming took 1 base from V and 0 from J, leaving 11 bases between them. CDR1 and CDR2 from the germline V gene are SGHTS and YDEGEE. CDR3 length: 15 amino acids.

The chain employs TRBV7-9 and TRBJ1-2; possibly TRBD1 for D (5 bases). Germline V lookup: CDR1 SEHNR, CDR2 FQNEAQ (reference sequence). The ends were cut back, 5 bases at V and 4 bases at J, with 14 bases in the middle. The CDR3 length is 14 residues. The CDR3 DNA reads as TGTGCCAGCAGCCCGATAGGGGTGGCCTATGGCTACACCTTC. Its protein is CASSPIGVAYGYTF.

This chain links TRBV10-3 with TRBJ2-1, with 10 bases matching TRBD2. The V gene end was trimmed by 4 bases and the J gene end by 6 bases; junction bases not matched to a gene: 12. Germline V gene data show CDR1 as ENHRY and CDR2 as SYGVKD. The CDR3 has 17 amino acids. The CDR3 loop is CAISVPSSGGGRNEQFF. The CDR3, as DNA: TGTGCCATCAGTGTACCTTCAAGCGGGGGGGGACGCAATGAGCAGTTCTTC.

This clone is a singleton in its sample. The V and J genes are TRBV5-1 and TRBJ2-7, with 8 positions matching TRBD2. Trimming removed 7 bases from V and 6 bases from J; junction bases left unmatched: 6. Germline V gene lookup returns CDR1 SGHRS and CDR2 YFSETQ. The CDR3 loop spans 12 amino acids. The CDR3 protein is CASRSGSAEQYF. CDR3 coding DNA: TGCGCCAGCCGGAGCGGGAGTGCCGAGCAGTACTTC.

The rearrangement uses TRBV4-2 and TRBJ2-5, with 11 nucleotides matching TRBD2. The CDR3 totals 15 residues. Trimming cost V 5 bases and J 3 bases; bases outside gene matches: 5. Germline V CDR1 and CDR2: LGHNA, YNFKEQ. The CDR3 DNA is TGTGCCAGCAGCGAGGGGACTAGCGGAAAAGAGACCCAGTACTTC. Its translation is CASSEGTSGKETQYF.